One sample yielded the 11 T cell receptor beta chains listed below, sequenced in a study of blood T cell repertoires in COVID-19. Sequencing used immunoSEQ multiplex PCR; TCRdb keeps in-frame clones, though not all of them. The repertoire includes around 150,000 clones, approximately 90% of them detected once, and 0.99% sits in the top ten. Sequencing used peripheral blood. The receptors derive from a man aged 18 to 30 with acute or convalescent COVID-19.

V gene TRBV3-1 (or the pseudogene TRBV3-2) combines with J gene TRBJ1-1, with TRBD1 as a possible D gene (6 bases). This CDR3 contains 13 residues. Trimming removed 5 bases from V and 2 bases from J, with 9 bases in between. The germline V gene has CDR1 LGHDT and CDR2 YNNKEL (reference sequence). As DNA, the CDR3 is TGTGCCAGCAGCTCACAGGGAAACACTGAAGCTTTCTTT. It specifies CASSSQGNTEAFF.

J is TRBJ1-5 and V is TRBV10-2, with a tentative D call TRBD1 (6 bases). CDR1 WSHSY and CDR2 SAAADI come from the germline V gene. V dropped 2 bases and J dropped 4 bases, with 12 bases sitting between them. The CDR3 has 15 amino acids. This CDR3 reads CASSELDRGNQPQHF. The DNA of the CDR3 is TGCGCCAGCAGTGAGCTGGACAGAGGAAATCAGCCCCAGCATTTT.

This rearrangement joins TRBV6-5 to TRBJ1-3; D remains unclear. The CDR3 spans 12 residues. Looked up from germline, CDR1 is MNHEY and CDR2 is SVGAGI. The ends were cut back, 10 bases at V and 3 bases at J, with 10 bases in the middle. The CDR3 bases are TGTGCCACCCTAGGCCATGGAAACACCATATATTTT. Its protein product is CATLGHGNTIYF.

CDR3 loop: CASRGGAGEKLFF. DNA for the CDR3: TGTGCCAGCAGAGGGGGCGCGGGTGAAAAACTGTTTTTT. The chain combines TRBV28 with TRBJ1-4; 7 nucleotides line up with TRBD1. The CDR3 consists of 13 residues. The trim removed 6 bases at V and 7 bases at J, leaving 5 bases unmatched. Germline lookup yields CDR1 MDHEN and CDR2 SYDVKM. Combining the CDR3 with reference TRBV28 and TRBJ1-4 gives the whole variable domain DVKVTQSSRYLVKRTGEKVFLECVQDMDHENMFWYRQDPGLGLRLIYFSYDVKMKEKGDIPEGYSVSREKKERFSLILESASTNQTSMYLCASRGGAGEKLFFGSGTQLSVL.

The CDR3 protein is CASSDRGVYNEQFF. CDR3 nucleotides: TGTGCCAGCAGTGATCGGGGGGTCTACAATGAGCAGTTCTTC. The chain uses TRBV2 and TRBJ2-1; 7 bases map to TRBD2. This CDR3 is 14 amino acids long. V was clipped by 3 bases and J by 3 bases; unmatched bases: 2. The germline V gene encodes CDR1 SNHLY and CDR2 FYNNEI.

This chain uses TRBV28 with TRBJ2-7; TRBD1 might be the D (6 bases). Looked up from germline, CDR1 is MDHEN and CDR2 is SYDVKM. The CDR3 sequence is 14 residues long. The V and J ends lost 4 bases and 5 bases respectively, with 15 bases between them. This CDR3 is CASSSTGSTHEQYV. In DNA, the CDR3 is TGTGCCAGCAGTTCCACAGGGTCTACCCACGAGCAGTACGTC.

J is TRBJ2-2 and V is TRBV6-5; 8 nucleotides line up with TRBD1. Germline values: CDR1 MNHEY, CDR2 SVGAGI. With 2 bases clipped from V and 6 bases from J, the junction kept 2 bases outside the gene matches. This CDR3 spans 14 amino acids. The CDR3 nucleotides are TGTGCCAGCAGTTACCAGGGGGCGTCCGGGGAGCTGTTTTTT. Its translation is CASSYQGASGELFF.

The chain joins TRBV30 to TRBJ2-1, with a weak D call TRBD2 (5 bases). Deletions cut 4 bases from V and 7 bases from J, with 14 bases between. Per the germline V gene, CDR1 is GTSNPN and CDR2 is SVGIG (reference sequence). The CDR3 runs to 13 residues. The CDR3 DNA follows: TGTGCCTGGACTCCCGTTGGGGAGAATGAGCAGTTCTTC. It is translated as CAWTPVGENEQFF.

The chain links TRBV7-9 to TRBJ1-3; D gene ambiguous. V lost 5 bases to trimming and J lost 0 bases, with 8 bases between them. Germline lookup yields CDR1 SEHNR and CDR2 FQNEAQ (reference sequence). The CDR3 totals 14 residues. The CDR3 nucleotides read TGTGCCAGCAGCCCAAGGAGCTCTGGAAACACCATATATTTT. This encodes CASSPRSSGNTIYF.

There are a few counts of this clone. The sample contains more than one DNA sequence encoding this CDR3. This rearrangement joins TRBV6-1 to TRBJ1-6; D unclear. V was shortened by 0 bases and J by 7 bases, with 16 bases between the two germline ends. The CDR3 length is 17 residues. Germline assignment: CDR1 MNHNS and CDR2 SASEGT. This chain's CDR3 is CASSEAGRGRGNSPLHF. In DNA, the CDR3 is TGTGCCAGCAGTGAAGCAGGTCGAGGGCGCGGGAATTCACCCCTCCACTTT.

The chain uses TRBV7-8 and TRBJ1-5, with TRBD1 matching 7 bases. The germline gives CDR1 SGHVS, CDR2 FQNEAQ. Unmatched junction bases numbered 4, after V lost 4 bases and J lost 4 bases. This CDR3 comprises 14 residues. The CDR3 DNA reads TGTGCCAGCAGCTCCGGGACAGCGAATCAGCCCCAGCATTTT. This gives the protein CASSSGTANQPQHF.